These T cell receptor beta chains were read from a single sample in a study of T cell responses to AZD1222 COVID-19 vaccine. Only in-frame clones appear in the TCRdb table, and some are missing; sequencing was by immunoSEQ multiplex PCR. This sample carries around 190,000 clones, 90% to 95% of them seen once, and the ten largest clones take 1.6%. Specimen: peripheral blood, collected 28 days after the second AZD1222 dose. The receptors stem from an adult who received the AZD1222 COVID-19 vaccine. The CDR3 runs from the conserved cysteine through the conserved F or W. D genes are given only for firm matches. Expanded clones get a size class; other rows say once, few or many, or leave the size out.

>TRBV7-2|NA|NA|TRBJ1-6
TGTGCCAGCAGCCAAGGCGGGTATAATTCACCCCTCCACTTT
CASSQGGYNSPLHF
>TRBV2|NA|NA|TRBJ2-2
TGTGCCAGCACCGGGACGGGAAACACCGGGGAGCTGTTTTTT
CASTGTGNTGELFF
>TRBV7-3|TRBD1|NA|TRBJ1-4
TGTGCCAGCAGCAAACAGGGGGCTTCTAATGAAAAACTGTTTTTT
CASSKQGASNEKLFF
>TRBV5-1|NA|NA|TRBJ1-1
TGCGCCAGCAGCTTCGAAGGCGGTTACACTGAAGCTTTCTTT
CASSFEGGYTEAFF
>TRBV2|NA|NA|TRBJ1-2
TGTGCCAGCAGGAGAGAAGGACAACCAAACTATGGCTACACCTTC
CASRREGQPNYGYTF
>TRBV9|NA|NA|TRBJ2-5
TGTGCCAGCAGCGTAGGTTTTAGCTCAGGAGAGACCCAGTACTTC
CASSVGFSSGETQYF
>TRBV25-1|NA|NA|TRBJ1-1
TGTGCCAGCTCCTCGAACACTGAAGCTTTCTTT
CASSSNTEAFF
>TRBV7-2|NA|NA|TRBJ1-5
TGTGCCAGCAGCCCACAGGTCAATCAGCCCCAGCATTTT
CASSPQVNQPQHF
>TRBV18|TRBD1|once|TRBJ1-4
TGTGCCAGCTCACCGGGACAGACTAATAAGGGACTGTTTTTT
CASSPGQTNKGLFF
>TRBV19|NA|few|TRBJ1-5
TGTGCCAGTAGAAGACGTAGCAATCAGCCCCAGCATTTT
CASRRRSNQPQHF
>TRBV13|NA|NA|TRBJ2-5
TGTGCCAGCAGCTTATCCGGGATGAGAGAGACCCAGTACTTC
CASSLSGMRETQYF
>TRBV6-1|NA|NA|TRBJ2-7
TGTGCCAGCAGTGAAGTTCACGACGGCTTCTCCTACGAGCAGTACTTC
CASSEVHDGFSYEQYF
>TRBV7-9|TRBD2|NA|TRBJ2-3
TGTGCCAGCAGCTTCGCGGGGGGCCAAGATACGCAGTATTTT
CASSFAGGQDTQYF
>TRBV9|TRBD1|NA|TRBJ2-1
TGTGCCAGCAGCGTAGGGACAGGGGAGTATGAGCAGTTCTTC
CASSVGTGEYEQFF
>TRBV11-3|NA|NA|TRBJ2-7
TGTGCCAGCAGCTTAGGGCCGGGAGTAGACGAGCAGTACTTC
CASSLGPGVDEQYF
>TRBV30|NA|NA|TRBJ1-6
TGTGCCTGGAGGATTGGTAATTCACCCCTCCACTTT
CAWRIGNSPLHF
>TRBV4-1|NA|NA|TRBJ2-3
TGCGCCAGCAGTCTCGCTGGGGGCACCACAGATACGCAGTATTTT
CASSLAGGTTDTQYF
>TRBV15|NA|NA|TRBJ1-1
TGTGCCACCAGACAGGGAAGGAACACTGAAGCTTTCTTT
CATRQGRNTEAFF
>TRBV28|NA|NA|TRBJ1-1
TGTGCCAGCAGTTTCCGGGTTGCGAACACTGAAGCTTTCTTT
CASSFRVANTEAFF
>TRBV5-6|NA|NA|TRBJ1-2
TGTGCCAGCAGCTGGGTGGACCGCTATGGCTACACCTTC
CASSWVDRYGYTF
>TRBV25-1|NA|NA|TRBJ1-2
TGTGCCAGCAGTGAACTTGGACAGACAGCTAACTATGGCTACACCTTC
CASSELGQTANYGYTF
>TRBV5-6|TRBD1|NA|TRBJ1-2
TGTGCCAGCAGCTACGGACAGGGGGCGAATGGCTACACCTTC
CASSYGQGANGYTF
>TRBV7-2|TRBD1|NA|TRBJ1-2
TGTGCCAGCAGCCCATACCGGACAGGGGGAGATGATGGCTACACCTTC
CASSPYRTGGDDGYTF
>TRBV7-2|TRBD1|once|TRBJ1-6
TGTGCCAGCAGCTCGTCCTCCGGGACAGCTAATTCACCCCTCCACTTT
CASSSSSGTANSPLHF
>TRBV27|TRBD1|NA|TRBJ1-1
TGTGCCAGCAGTCCCCGACAGGGATCTAGCACTGAAGCTTTCTTT
CASSPRQGSSTEAFF